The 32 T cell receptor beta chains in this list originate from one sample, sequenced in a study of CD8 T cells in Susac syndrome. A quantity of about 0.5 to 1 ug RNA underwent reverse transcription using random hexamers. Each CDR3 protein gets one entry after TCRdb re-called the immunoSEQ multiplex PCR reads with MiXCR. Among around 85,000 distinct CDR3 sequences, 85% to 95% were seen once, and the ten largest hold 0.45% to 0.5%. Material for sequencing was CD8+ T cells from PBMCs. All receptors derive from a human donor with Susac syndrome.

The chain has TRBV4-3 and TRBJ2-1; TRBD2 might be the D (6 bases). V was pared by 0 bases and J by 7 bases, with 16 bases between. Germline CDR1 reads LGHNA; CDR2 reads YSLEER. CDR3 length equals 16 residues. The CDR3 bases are TGCGCCAGCAGCCAAGATGTGACGGGAGTGTCTAATGAGCAGTTCTTC. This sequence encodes CASSQDVTGVSNEQFF.

CDR3: CASAERWETQYF. CDR3 bases: TGTGCCAGCGCCGAGAGGTGGGAGACCCAGTACTTC. The chain links TRBV7-9 to TRBJ2-5; D gene uncertain. The CDR3 is 12 amino acids. V lost 8 bases and J lost 5, with 12 bases in between. Per germline, CDR1 SEHNR and CDR2 FQNEAQ (reference sequence).

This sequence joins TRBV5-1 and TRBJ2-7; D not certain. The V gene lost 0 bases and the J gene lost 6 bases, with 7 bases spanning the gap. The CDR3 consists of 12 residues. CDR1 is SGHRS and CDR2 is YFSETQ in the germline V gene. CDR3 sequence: CASSLDSFEQYF. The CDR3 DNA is TGCGCCAGCAGCTTGGACAGCTTCGAGCAGTACTTC. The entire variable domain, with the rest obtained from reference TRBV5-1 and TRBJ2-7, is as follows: KAGVTQTPRYLIKTRGQQVTLSCSPISGHRSVSWYQQTPGQGLQFLFEYFSETQRNKGNFPGRFSGRQFSNSRSEMNVSTLELGDSALYLCASSLDSFEQYFGPGTRLTVT.

CDR3 DNA sequence: TGTGCCAGCAGCTTCCGGACTAGCGGGACGAACAATGAGCAGTTCTTC. This encodes CASSFRTSGTNNEQFF. The chain joins TRBV13 to TRBJ2-1; 12 nucleotides agree with TRBD2. This CDR3 is built from 16 residues. Germline V gene sequence: CDR1 PRHDT, CDR2 FYEKMQ (reference sequence). Germline trimming cut 3 bases from V and 5 bases from J; bases unmatched to any gene: 5.

CDR3 loop: CSVESTGGEYEQYF. In nucleotides, the CDR3 is TGCAGCGTTGAGTCGACAGGGGGCGAATACGAGCAGTACTTC. This rearrangement joins TRBV29-1 to TRBJ2-7; the match to TRBD1 covers 10 bases. CDR1 SQVTM and CDR2 ANQGSEA come from the germline V gene. The CDR3 contains 14 residues. With V trimmed by 3 bases and J by 4 bases, 6 bases remained unmatched.

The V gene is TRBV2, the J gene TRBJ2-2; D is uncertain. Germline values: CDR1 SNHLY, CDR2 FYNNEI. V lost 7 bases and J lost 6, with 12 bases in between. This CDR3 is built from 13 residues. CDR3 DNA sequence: TGTGCCAGCAACTGGCTATCCTCCGGGGAGCTGTTTTTT. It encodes CASNWLSSGELFF.

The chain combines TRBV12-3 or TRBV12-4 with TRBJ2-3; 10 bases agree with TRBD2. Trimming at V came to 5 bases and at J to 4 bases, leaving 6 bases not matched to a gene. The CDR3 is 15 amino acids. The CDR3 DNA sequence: TGTGCCAGCAGTCGACTAGCGGGTTCCCCAGATACGCAGTATTTT. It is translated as CASSRLAGSPDTQYF.

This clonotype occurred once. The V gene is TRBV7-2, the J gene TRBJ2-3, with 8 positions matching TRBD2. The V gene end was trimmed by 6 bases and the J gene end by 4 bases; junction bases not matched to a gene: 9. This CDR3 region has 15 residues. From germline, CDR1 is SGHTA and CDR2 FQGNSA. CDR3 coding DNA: TGTGCCAGCAGTACCGGACTAGCCCACCCAGATACGCAGTATTTT. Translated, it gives CASSTGLAHPDTQYF.

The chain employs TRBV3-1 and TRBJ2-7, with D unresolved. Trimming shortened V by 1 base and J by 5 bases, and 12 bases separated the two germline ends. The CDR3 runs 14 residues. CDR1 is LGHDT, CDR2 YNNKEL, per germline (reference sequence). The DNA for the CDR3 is TGTGCCAGCAGCCAAGTAGGCAGTGCGGACGAGCAGTACTTC. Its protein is CASSQVGSADEQYF.

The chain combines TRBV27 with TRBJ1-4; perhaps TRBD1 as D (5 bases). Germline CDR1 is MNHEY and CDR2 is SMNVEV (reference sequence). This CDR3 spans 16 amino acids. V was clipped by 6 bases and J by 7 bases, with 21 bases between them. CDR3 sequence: CASRPGTGLSGEKLFF. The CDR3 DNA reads TGTGCCAGCAGACCAGGGACGGGACTAAGCGGTGAAAAACTGTTTTTT.

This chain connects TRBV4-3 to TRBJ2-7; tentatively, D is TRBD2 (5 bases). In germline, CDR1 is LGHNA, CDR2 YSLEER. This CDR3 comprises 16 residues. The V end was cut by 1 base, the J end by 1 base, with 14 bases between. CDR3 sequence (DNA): TGCGCCAGCAGCCAAGTCCACTCGGGATTTTCCTACGAGCAGTACTTC. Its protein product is CASSQVHSGFSYEQYF.

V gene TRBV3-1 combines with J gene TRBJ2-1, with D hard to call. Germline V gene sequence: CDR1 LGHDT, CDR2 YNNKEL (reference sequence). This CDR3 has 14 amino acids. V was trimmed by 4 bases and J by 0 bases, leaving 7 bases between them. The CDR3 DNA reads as TGTGCCAGCAGCCTCAACCCCTCCTACAATGAGCAGTTCTTC. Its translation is CASSLNPSYNEQFF.

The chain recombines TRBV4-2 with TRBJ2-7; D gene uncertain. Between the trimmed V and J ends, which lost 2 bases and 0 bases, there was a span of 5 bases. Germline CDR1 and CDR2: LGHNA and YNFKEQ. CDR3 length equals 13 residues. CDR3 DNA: TGTGCCAGCAGCCAATCTCTCTCCTACGAGCAGTACTTC. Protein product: CASSQSLSYEQYF.

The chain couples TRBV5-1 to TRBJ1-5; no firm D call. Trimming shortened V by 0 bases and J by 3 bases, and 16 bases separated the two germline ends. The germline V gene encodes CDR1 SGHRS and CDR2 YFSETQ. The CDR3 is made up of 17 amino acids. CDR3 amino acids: CASSLVPGNGINQPQHF. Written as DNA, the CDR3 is TGCGCCAGCAGCTTGGTGCCCGGGAATGGGATCAATCAGCCCCAGCATTTT.

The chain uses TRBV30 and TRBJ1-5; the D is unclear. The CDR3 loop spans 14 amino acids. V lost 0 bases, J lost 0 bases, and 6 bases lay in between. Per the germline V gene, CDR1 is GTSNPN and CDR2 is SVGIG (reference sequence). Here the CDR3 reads CAWSVSVSNQPQHF. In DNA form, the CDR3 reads TGTGCCTGGAGTGTGTCGGTTAGCAATCAGCCCCAGCATTTT.

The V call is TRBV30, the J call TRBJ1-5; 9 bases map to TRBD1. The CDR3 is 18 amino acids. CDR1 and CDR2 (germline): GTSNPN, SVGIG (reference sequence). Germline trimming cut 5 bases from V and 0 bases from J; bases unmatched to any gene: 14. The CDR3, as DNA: TGTGCCTGGCACCCCCGGGACAGGGACCCATATAGCAATCAGCCCCAGCATTTT. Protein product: CAWHPRDRDPYSNQPQHF. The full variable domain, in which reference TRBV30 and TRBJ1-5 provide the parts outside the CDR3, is SQTIHQWPATLVQPVGSPLSLECTVEGTSNPNLYWYRQAAGRGLQLLFYSVGIGQISSEVPQNLSASRPQDRQFILSSKKLLLSDSGFYLCAWHPRDRDPYSNQPQHFGDGTRLSIL.

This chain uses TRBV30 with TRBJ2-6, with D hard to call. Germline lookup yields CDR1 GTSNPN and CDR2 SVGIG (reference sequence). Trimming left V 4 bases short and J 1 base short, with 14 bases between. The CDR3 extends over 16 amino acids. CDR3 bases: TGTGCCTGGATTCCTAGTCCGTATTCTGGGGCCAACGTCCTGACTTTC. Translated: CAWIPSPYSGANVLTF.

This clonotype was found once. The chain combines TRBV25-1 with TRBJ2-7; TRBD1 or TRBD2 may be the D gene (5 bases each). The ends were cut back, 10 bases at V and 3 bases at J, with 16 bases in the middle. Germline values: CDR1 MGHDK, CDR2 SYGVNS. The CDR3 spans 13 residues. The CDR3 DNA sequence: TGTGCCACCGAGGGGCATGAGGTCTACGAGCAGTACTTC. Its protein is CATEGHEVYEQYF.

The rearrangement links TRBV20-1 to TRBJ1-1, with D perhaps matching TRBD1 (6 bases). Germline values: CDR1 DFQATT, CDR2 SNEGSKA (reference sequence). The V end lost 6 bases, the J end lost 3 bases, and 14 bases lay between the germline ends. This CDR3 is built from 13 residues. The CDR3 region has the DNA TGCAGTGCGGCAGGGGCCCTTCACACTGAAGCTTTCTTT. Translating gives CSAAGALHTEAFF.

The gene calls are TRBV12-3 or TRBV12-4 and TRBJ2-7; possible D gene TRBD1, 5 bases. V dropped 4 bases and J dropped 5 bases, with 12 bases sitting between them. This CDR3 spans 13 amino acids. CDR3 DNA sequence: TGTGCCAGCAGTTACAGCAGGGTTGACGAGCAGTACTTC. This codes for CASSYSRVDEQYF.

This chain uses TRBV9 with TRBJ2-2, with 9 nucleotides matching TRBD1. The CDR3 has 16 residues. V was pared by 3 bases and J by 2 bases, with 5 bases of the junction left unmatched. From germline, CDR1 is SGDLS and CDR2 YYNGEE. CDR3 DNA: TGTGCCAGCAGCGCCCCGGGACAGGGTAACACCGGGGAGCTGTTTTTT. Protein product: CASSAPGQGNTGELFF.

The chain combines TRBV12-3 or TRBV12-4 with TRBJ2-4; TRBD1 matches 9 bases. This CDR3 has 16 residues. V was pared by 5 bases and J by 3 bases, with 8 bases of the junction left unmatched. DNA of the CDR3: TGTGCCAGCAGTCCTGGGACAGGGAGCGACAAAAACATTCAGTACTTC. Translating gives CASSPGTGSDKNIQYF.

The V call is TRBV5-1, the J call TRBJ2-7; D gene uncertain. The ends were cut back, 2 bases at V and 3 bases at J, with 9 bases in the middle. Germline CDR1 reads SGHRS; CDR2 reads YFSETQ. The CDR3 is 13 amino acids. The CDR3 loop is CASSFAGYYEQYF. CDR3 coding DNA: TGCGCCAGCAGCTTCGCAGGATACTACGAGCAGTACTTC.

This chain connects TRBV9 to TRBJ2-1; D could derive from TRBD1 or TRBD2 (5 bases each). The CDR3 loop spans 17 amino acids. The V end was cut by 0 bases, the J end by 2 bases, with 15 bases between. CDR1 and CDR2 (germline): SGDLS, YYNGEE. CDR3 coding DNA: TGTGCCAGCAGCGTAGCTAGGGACGGACTTACCTACAATGAGCAGTTCTTC. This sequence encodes CASSVARDGLTYNEQFF.

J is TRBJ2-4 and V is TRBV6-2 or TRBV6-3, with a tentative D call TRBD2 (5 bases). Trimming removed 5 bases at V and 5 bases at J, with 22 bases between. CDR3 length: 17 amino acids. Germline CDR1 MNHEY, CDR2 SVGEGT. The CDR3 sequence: CASSRAGERLSQNIQYF. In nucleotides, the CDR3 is TGTGCCAGCAGTCGAGCCGGGGAGAGGCTTTCGCAAAACATTCAGTACTTC.

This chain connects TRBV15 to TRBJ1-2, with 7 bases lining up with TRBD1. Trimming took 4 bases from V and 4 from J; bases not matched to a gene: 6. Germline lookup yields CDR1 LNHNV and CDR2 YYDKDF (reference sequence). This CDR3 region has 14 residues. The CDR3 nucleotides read TGTGCCACCAGCAATATTGCAGGGGGCTATGGCTACACCTTC. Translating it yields CATSNIAGGYGYTF.

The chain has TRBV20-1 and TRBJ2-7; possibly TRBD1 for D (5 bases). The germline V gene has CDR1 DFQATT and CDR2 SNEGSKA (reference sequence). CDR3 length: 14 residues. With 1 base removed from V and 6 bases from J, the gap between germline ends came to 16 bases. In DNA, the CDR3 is TGCAGTGCTAGAGTGTTCAGGGCGTTCTCCGAGCAGTACTTC. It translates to CSARVFRAFSEQYF.

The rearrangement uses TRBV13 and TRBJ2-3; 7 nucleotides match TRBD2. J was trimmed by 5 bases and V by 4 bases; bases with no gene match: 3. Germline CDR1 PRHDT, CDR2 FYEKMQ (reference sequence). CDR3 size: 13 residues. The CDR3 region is CASSSRGVDTQYF. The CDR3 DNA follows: TGTGCCAGCAGCTCCCGGGGGGTAGATACGCAGTATTTT.

The CDR3 sequence: CSAREGTTGELFF. CDR3 DNA: TGCAGTGCTAGAGAGGGGACTACCGGGGAGCTGTTTTTT. This rearrangement joins TRBV20-1 to TRBJ2-2, with D perhaps TRBD2 (6 bases). This CDR3 spans 13 amino acids. Germline V CDR1 and CDR2: DFQATT, SNEGSKA (reference sequence). Trimming removed 0 bases from V and 5 bases from J, with 7 bases in between.

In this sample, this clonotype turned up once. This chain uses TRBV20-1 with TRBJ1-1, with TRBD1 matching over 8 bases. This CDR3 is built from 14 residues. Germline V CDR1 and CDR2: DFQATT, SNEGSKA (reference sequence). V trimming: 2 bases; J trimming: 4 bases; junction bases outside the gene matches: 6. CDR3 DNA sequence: TGCAGTGCTAGACTGACAGGGGAATCCACTGAAGCTTTCTTT. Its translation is CSARLTGESTEAFF.

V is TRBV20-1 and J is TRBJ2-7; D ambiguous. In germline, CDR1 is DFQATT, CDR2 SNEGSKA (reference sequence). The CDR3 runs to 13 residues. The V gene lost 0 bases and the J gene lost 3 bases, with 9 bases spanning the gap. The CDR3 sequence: CSARDPQDYEQYF. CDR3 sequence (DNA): TGCAGTGCTAGAGATCCCCAGGACTACGAGCAGTACTTC.

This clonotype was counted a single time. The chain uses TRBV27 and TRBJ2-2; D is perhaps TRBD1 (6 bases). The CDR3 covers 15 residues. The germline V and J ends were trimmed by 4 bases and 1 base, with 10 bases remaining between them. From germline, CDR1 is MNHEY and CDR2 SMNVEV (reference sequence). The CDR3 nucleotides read TGTGCCAGCAGTTATCTACAGGGGAACACCGGGGAGCTGTTTTTT. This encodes CASSYLQGNTGELFF.